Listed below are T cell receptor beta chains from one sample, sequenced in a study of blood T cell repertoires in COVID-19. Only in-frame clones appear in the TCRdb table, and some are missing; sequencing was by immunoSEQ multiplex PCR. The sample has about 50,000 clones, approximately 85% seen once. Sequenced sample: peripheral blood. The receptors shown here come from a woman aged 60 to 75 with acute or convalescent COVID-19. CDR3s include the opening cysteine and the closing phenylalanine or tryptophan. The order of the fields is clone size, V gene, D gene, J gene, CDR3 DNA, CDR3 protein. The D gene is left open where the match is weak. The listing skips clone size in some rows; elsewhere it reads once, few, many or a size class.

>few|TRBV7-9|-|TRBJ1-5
TGTGCCAGCAGCACGGGGGGGACTGGCAATCAGCCCCAGCATTTT
CASSTGGTGNQPQHF
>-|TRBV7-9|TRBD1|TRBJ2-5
TGTGCCAGCAGACAGGGGGCCGGAGAGACCCAGTACTTC
CASRQGAGETQYF
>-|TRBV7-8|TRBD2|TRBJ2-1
TGTGCCAGCAGCCGCCTAGCGGGAGGACACTCCTACAATGAGCAGTTCTTC
CASSRLAGGHSYNEQFF
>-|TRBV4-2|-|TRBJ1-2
TGTGCCAGCAGCCAAACCGTTAACAGCAATGGGTATGGCTACACCTTC
CASSQTVNSNGYGYTF
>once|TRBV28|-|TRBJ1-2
TGTGCCAGCAGTCTAAGCCCCCTCTATGGCTACACCTTC
CASSLSPLYGYTF
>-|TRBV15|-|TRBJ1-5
TGTGCCACCAGCAGAGATTTCTCTAGCAATCAGCCCCAGCATTTT
CATSRDFSSNQPQHF
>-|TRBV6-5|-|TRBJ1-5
TGTGCCAGCAGAGCGGGGCCCAATCAGCCCCAGCATTTT
CASRAGPNQPQHF
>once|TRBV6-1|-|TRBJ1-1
TGTGCCAGCAGTGAATCGGGGGAGGGCAATGAAGCTTTCTTT
CASSESGEGNEAFF
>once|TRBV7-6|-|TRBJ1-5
TGTGCCAGCAGCCTAGGCGGGAGGGAGCCCCAGCATTTT
CASSLGGREPQHF
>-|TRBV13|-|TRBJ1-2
TGTGCCAGCGGTTGGGGGGTACGGCACTATGGCTACACCTTC
CASGWGVRHYGYTF
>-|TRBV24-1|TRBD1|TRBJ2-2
TGTGCCACCAGGGGCCGTGGGGACAGGGAAGGCGGGGAGCTGTTTTTT
CATRGRGDREGGELFF
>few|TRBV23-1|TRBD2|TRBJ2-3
TGCGCCAGCAGTCCAACGCGGGGGACAGATACGCAGTATTTT
CASSPTRGTDTQYF
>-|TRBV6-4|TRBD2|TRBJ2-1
TGTGCCAGCAGTGACTCGGGCGGGGGGGCCAATGAGCAGTTCTTC
CASSDSGGGANEQFF
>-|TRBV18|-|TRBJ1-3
TGTGCCAGCTCCCTTATTGGAGACACCATATATTTT
CASSLIGDTIYF
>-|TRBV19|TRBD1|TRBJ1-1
TGTGCCAGTAGTCTACAGGGGAAGGCTGAAGCTTTCTTT
CASSLQGKAEAFF
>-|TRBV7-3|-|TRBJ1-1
TGTGCCAGCTCGGAGGCGGCGAACACTGAAGCTTTCTTT
CASSEAANTEAFF
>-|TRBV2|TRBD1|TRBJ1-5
TGTGCCAGCGTTCTTCGGGACAGGGGTCATCAGCCCCAGCATTTT
CASVLRDRGHQPQHF
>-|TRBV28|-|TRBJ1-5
TGTGCCAGCAGTTCGCTTTCGGGGGGGTATCAGCCCCAGCATTTT
CASSSLSGGYQPQHF
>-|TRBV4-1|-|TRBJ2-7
TGCGCCAGCAGCCTCGGGCCTAGGGACAACTACGAGCAGTACTTC
CASSLGPRDNYEQYF
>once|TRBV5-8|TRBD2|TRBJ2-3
TGTGCCAGCAGCTCCGGGACTAGCGGGAGGGCCTTTACGCAGTATTTT
CASSSGTSGRAFTQYF
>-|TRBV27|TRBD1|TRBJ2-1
TGTGCCAGCAGTCCCGGGACAGGGAACTACAATGAGCAGTTCTTC
CASSPGTGNYNEQFF
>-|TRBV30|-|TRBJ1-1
TGTGCCTGGAGTGTAGGGGCCTTGACTGAAGCTTTCTTT
CAWSVGALTEAFF
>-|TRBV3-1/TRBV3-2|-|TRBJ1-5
TGTGCCAGCAGCCCGCAGGGACTTAGCAATCAGCCCCAGCATTTT
CASSPQGLSNQPQHF
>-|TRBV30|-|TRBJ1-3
TGTGCCTGGAGTGACGGGTCCGGCTCTGGAAACACCATATATTTT
CAWSDGSGSGNTIYF
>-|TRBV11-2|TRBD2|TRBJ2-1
TGTGCCAGCAGCTTCGGACTAGCGGGGGGGCTATTGGATGAGCAGTTCTTC
CASSFGLAGGLLDEQFF
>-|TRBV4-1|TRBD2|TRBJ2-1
TGCGCCAGCAGCCAAGTCCTAGCGGGGGGTTCGTTCTTC
CASSQVLAGGSFF
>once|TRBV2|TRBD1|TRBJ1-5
TGTGCCAGCAGTCAGCCTCGGGACAGAAACAATCAGCCCCAGCATTTT
CASSQPRDRNNQPQHF
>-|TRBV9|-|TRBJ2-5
TGTGCCAGCAGTCCGACAGGAGGCGGAGAGACCCAGTACTTC
CASSPTGGGETQYF
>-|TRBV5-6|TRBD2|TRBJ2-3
TGTGCCAGCAGCTTAGGTAGCGGGGGGGCCTACACAGATACGCAGTATTTT
CASSLGSGGAYTDTQYF
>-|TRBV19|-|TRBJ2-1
TGTGCCAGTAGGCCAATAAGGGGCGTCTACAATGAGCAGTTCTTC
CASRPIRGVYNEQFF
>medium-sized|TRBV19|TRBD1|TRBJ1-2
TGTGCCAGTAGTAGGGACAGGGGGGACTACGGCTACACCTTC
CASSRDRGDYGYTF
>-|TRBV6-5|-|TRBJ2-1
TGTGCCAGCAGTTACTGGACTGGAAGCTCCTACAATGAGCAGTTCTTC
CASSYWTGSSYNEQFF
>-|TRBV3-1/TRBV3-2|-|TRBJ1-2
TGTGCCAGCAGTCGACCGGGATTCGGCTACACCTTC
CASSRPGFGYTF
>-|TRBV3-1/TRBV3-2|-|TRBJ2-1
TGTGCCAGCAGCCAAGAACCCTACTTGGACAAACACAATGAGCAGTTCTTC
CASSQEPYLDKHNEQFF
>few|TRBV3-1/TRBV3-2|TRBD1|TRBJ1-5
TGTGCCAGCAGCCATCGACAGGGGAATCAGCCCCAGCATTTT
CASSHRQGNQPQHF
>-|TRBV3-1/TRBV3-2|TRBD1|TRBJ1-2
TGTGCCAGCAGCCAAGGCGGGACAGAATTCGGCTACACCTTC
CASSQGGTEFGYTF
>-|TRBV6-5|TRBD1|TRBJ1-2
TGTGCCAGCAGCGGGACAGACTATGGCTACACCTTC
CASSGTDYGYTF
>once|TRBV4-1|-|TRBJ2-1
TGCGCCAGCAGCCAAGACCGGTACAGGCCAACCTACAATGAGCAGTTCTTC
CASSQDRYRPTYNEQFF
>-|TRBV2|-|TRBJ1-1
TGTGCCAGCAGTGAGGTAGCAGGGGTAATTAACACTGAAGCTTTCTTT
CASSEVAGVINTEAFF
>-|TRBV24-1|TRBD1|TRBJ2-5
TGTGCCACCAGTGACCACCCCAGACAGGGTACGGGGTATCAAGAGACCCAGTACTTC
CATSDHPRQGTGYQETQYF
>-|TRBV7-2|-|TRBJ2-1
TGTGCCAGCAGCAATAGAGGGCCGATTAGGAATGAGCAGTTCTTC
CASSNRGPIRNEQFF
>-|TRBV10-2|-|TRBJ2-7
TGCGCCAGCAGTGAGCGGACAACCTACGAGCAGTACTTC
CASSERTTYEQYF
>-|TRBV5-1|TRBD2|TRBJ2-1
TGCGCCAGCAGCTTAATAGCGGGGGCCCCCAATGAGCAGTTCTTC
CASSLIAGAPNEQFF
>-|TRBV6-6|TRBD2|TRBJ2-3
TGTGCCAGCAGTCGCGGACTAGCGGGAGGGGGCACAGATACGCAGTATTTT
CASSRGLAGGGTDTQYF
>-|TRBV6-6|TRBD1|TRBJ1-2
TGTGCCAGCAGCGGGACAGCCAACTATGGCTACACCTTC
CASSGTANYGYTF
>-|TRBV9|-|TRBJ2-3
TGTGCCAGCAGCGTAGGGGCAGTACGAAGCACAGATACGCAGTATTTT
CASSVGAVRSTDTQYF
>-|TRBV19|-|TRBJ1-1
TGTGCCAGTAGTCAGTACATGAACACTGAAGCTTTCTTT
CASSQYMNTEAFF
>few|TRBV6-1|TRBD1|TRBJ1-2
TGTGCCAGCAGTGAAAGGACAGGTCAAGATGGCTACACCTTC
CASSERTGQDGYTF